This T cell receptor beta chain was sequenced for a study of blood T cell repertoires in COVID-19. On the study more broadly: T cells, B-cell-depleted T cells, or PBMCs supplied cDNA or gDNA.

The CDR3 covers 13 residues. From germline, CDR1 is MNHEY and CDR2 SVGAGI. Trimming stripped 4 bases from V and 5 bases from J, with 10 bases between. This clone was picked up a small number of times. TCRdb keeps only in-frame clones here, not all; method: immunoSEQ multiplex PCR. The table lists about 52,000 clones, approximately 85% of them singletons. The TCR originated in an elderly woman with COVID-19, enrolled during active disease. J is TRBJ2-3 and V is TRBV6-5, with D possibly TRBD2 on 5 matching bases. Sequencing used peripheral blood. The CDR3 DNA sequence: TGTGCCAGCAGTTCCGGCGGAGGAGATACGCAGTATTTT. This translates into CASSSGGGDTQYF.